The entry that follows covers one TCR beta chain sequence. Its antigen is unknown. No much larger clone is present one base from it, and per-base qualities are unavailable. The entry originates in a study of blood T cell repertoires in COVID-19 (dated by TCRdb to the early 2020s). Background for the entire study: The collaborator samples originated in the United States, Italy and Spain and spanned the acute and convalescent phases of COVID-19. Where HLA class I and class II types were available, the types were taken from metadata supplied by the sample provider, not from assay-based typing. The prospective study material was composed of cDNA or gDNA derived from T cells, B-cell-depleted T cells, or PBMCs. The repertoires were released in a freely available public database meant as a resource for research on the immune response to SARS-CoV-2. The dataset comprised deeply sampled blood TCRbeta repertoires from subjects exposed to, actively infected with, or recovered from COVID-19. Nearly every sample came with metadata listing a de-identified subject ID, COVID-19 status, age in years and sex. The samples were drawn from the first 160 participants of the ongoing ImmuneRACE study and from more than 1,000 subjects provided by 6 global collaborators.

TCRbeta CDR3 regions were amplified from genomic DNA using the immunoSEQ Assay, a bias-controlled multiplex PCR. The original pipeline was this. Within the assay, amplification of reference gene primers was used to estimate how many nucleated cells each sample contained. To quantify the absolute abundance of each unique TCRbeta CDR3 rearrangement, sequence reads were collapsed and filtered. For each sample, productive Simpson clonality was calculated as the square root of Simpson's diversity index over productive rearrangements. Held by TCRdb, this immuneACCESS table contains in-frame sequences only and omits some clones. Under half of the omission traces to an unresolved V gene where checked; the cause of the rest is unknown. Clone size and the V and J calls come from that table; the DNA yielded D and trimming. In this sample the table shows about 130,000 clones, around nine tenths of which occur a single time. The ten top clones hold just under 3% of the sample.

Results and caveats for the whole study, not just this receptor: Clinical and demographic metadata were provided uncurated, with the amount varying by source and participant.

Each collaborating institution followed its own protocols to collect whole blood in K2EDTA tubes. For TCRbeta analysis, collaborators shipped samples in one of three forms: frozen whole blood, isolated PBMCs, or DNA extracted from either of those sample types. The sequencing input was peripheral blood. This clonotype was sampled from a man in his sixties with active or convalescent COVID-19.

The DNA sequence is TGTGCCAGCAGCCAGGCAACCAGGGGAAACACCATATATTTT. Translated, it reads CASSQATRGNTIYF. The chain is assembled from TRBV14 and TRBJ1-3; the D gene is not confidently resolved. Its CDR3 holds 14 amino acids, cysteine through phenylalanine. Of all the DNA, just the CDR3 is kept, 42 bases in frame from base 1. Trimming removed 3 bases from V and 4 bases from J, leaving 10 bases between the germline ends. CDR1 and CDR2 were assigned from the germline V gene as SGHDN and FVKESK.